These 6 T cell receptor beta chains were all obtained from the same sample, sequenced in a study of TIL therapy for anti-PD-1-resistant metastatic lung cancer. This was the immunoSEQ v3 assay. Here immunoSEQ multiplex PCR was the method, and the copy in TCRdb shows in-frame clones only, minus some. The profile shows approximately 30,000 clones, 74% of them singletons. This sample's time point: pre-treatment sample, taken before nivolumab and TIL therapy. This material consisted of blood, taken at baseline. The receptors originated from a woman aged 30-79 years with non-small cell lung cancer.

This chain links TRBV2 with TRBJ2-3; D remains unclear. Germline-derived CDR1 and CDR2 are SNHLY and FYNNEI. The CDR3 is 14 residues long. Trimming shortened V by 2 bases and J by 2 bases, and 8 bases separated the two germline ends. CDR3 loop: CASSESRSTDTQYF. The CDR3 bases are TGTGCCAGCAGTGAAAGCCGGTCCACAGATACGCAGTATTTT.

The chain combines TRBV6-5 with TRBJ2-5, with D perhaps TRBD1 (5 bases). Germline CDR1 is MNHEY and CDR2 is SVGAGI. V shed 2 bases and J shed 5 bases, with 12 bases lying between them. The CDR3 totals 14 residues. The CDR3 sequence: CASSYAGSKETQYF. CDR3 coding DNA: TGTGCCAGCAGTTACGCAGGGTCTAAGGAGACCCAGTACTTC.

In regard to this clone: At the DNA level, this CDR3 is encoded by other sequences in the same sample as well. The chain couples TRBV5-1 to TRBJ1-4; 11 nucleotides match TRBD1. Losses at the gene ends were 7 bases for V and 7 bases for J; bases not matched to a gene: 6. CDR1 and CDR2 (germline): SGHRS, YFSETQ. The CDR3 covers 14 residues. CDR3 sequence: CASSPGQGGEKLFF. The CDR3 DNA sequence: TGCGCCAGCTCGCCGGGACAGGGGGGTGAAAAACTGTTTTTT.

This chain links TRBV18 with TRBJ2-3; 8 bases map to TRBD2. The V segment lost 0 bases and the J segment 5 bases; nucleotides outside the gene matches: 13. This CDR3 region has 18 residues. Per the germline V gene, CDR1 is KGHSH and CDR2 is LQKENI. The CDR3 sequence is CASSPPYREGPVRDTQYF. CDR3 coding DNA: TGTGCCAGCTCACCACCTTATCGGGAGGGCCCGGTCCGAGATACGCAGTATTTT.

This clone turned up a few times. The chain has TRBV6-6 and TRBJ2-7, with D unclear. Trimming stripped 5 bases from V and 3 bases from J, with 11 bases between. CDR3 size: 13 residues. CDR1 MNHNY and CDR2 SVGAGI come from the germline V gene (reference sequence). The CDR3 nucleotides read TGTGCCAGCAGTCAGACAAGCAGCTACGAGCAGTACTTC. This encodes CASSQTSSYEQYF.

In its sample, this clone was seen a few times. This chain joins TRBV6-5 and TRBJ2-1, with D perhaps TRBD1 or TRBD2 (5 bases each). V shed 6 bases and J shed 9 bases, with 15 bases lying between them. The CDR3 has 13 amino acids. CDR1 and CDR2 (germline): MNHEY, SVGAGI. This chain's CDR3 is CASSWGTGGEQFF. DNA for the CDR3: TGTGCCAGCAGCTGGGGGACCGGTGGTGAGCAGTTCTTC.